Below, one TCR beta chain is given with its context. Its antigen is not identified. Data came from immunoSEQ multiplex PCR; TCRdb stores just in-frame clones and leaves some out. The sample carries about 77,000 clones, about 88% recorded once. This entry belongs to a study of T cells in localized non-small cell lung cancer. Whole-study results and caveats: Detection in adjacent lung was observed for a median 57 of the top 100 tumor clones. In uninvolved adjacent lung, T cell clonality reached its highest value, exceeding tumor. Heterogeneity remains possible, as sequencing covered one tumor region only.

The sequencing here drew on peripheral blood, taken before any cancer treatment. The sequence was obtained from a woman aged 35 to 69 with stage I squamous cell lung carcinoma.

DNA of the CDR3: TGTGCCAGCAGCTTATATCAGGGGCCCACAGATACGCAGTATTTT. Translated: CASSLYQGPTDTQYF. The V gene is TRBV7-2, the J gene TRBJ2-3, with D possibly matching TRBD1 (6 bases). Trimming removed 2 bases at V and 2 bases at J, with 11 bases between. CDR3 length: 15 residues. Germline values: CDR1 SGHTA, CDR2 FQGNSA. The whole variable domain, filled in from reference TRBV7-2 and TRBJ2-3, reads GAGVSQSPSNKVTEKGKDVELRCDPISGHTALYWYRQSLGQGLEFLIYFQGNSAPDKSGLPSDRFSAERTGGSVSTLTIQRTQQEDSAVYLCASSLYQGPTDTQYFGPGTRLTVL.